A single sample gave rise to the 23 T cell receptor beta chains below, sequenced in a study of blood T cell repertoires in COVID-19. The table came from immunoSEQ multiplex PCR; TCRdb's copy has only in-frame clones and leaves some out. The sample lists roughly 330,000 clones, about 87% occurring once. Sample: PBMCs or T cells enriched from blood (not recorded which). The receptors were sampled from a man aged 25-40 years who had recovered from COVID-19.

J is TRBJ2-7 and V is TRBV6-1, with D possibly being TRBD1 (5 bases). The germline gives CDR1 MNHNS, CDR2 SASEGT. This CDR3 has 15 amino acids. Trimming removed 0 bases at V and 6 bases at J, with 15 bases between. CDR3 nucleotides: TGTGCCAGCAGTGAAGCGAGTCAGGGAAAGGTCGAGCAGTACTTC. Protein sequence: CASSEASQGKVEQYF.

The gene calls are TRBV7-6 and TRBJ2-5, with 10 positions matching TRBD2. V gave up 5 bases and J gave up 5 bases; unmatched junction bases: 11. CDR1 is SGHVS and CDR2 is FNYEAQ in the germline V gene. This CDR3 is 16 amino acids long. CDR3 coding DNA: TGTGCCAGCAGCGGGGGTCCAGCGGGGGGGCAGGAGACCCAGTACTTC. Translating it yields CASSGGPAGGQETQYF. The full variable domain, in which reference TRBV7-6 and TRBJ2-5 provide the parts outside the CDR3, is GAGVSQSPRYKVTKRGQDVALRCDPISGHVSLYWYRQALGQGPEFLTYFNYEAQQDKSGLPNDRFSAERPEGSISTLTIQRTEQRDSAMYRCASSGGPAGGQETQYFGPGTRLLVL.

V gene TRBV7-6 combines with J gene TRBJ2-3; 11 bases fit TRBD1. The V gene end was trimmed by 5 bases and the J gene end by 4 bases; junction bases not matched to a gene: 8. Germline V CDR1 and CDR2: SGHVS, FNYEAQ. The CDR3 spans 16 residues. The CDR3 bases are TGTGCCAGCAGCCACCCCCGGGACAGGGGGTCAGATACGCAGTATTTT. Translation: CASSHPRDRGSDTQYF.

The chain is built from TRBV24-1 and TRBJ1-2; D may be TRBD1 (5 bases). From germline, CDR1 is KGHDR and CDR2 SFDVKD. V lost 2 bases and J lost 3, with 12 bases in between. The CDR3 is 15 amino acids. CDR3 sequence: CATSDSTADYYGYTF. For the CDR3, the DNA is TGTGCCACCAGTGATTCGACAGCCGATTACTATGGCTACACCTTC.

This rearrangement joins TRBV2 to TRBJ1-1; D might be TRBD1 (5 bases). Looked up from germline, CDR1 is SNHLY and CDR2 is FYNNEI. Between the trimmed V and J ends, which lost 7 bases and 6 bases, there was a span of 18 bases. This CDR3 is 14 amino acids long. CDR3 protein: CASIDDQGTPEAFF. Written as DNA, the CDR3 is TGTGCCAGCATCGACGATCAGGGTACCCCTGAAGCTTTCTTT.

The chain is built from TRBV28 and TRBJ2-2; D is perhaps TRBD1 (5 bases). Per germline, CDR1 MDHEN and CDR2 SYDVKM. This CDR3 comprises 14 residues. The ends were cut back, 3 bases at V and 0 bases at J, with 5 bases in the middle. Here the CDR3 DNA reads TGTGCCAGCAGTTTCAGGGCGAACACCGGGGAGCTGTTTTTT. The encoded protein is CASSFRANTGELFF. Combining the CDR3 with reference TRBV28 and TRBJ2-2 gives the whole variable domain DVKVTQSSRYLVKRTGEKVFLECVQDMDHENMFWYRQDPGLGLRLIYFSYDVKMKEKGDIPEGYSVSREKKERFSLILESASTNQTSMYLCASSFRANTGELFFGEGSRLTVL.

This clone turned up a few times. This chain connects TRBV18 to TRBJ2-1; D is perhaps TRBD1 (5 bases). Per germline, CDR1 KGHSH and CDR2 LQKENI. The CDR3 contains 14 residues. V gave up 6 bases and J gave up 4 bases, with 13 bases separating them. This chain's CDR3 is CASSGQGTYNEQFF. The CDR3 DNA reads TGTGCCAGCTCCGGGCAGGGAACTTACAATGAGCAGTTCTTC.

This chain connects TRBV19 to TRBJ1-1; possible D gene TRBD1, 5 bases. This CDR3 has 13 amino acids. V was pared by 7 bases and J by 5 bases, with 14 bases between. The germline V gene encodes CDR1 LNHDA and CDR2 SQIVND (reference sequence). The CDR3 region has the DNA TGTGCCAGTACGGGAGCGGGACGGACTGAAGCTTTCTTT. It specifies CASTGAGRTEAFF. Together with reference TRBV19 and TRBJ1-1, the CDR3 gives the full variable domain: DGGITQSPKYLFRKEGQNVTLSCEQNLNHDAMYWYRQDPGQGLRLIYYSQIVNDFQKGDIAEGYSVSREKKESFPLTVTSAQKNPTAFYLCASTGAGRTEAFFGQGTRLTVV.

The rearrangement joins TRBV23-1 to TRBJ2-7; 8 nucleotides agree with TRBD1. Being an ORF, TRBV23-1 has a function that is uncertain. J lost 2 bases, V lost 8 bases, and 11 bases had no gene match. The CDR3 is 15 residues long. The CDR3 coding sequence is TGCGCCAGCCTCCTGAGACAGGGGACTCCCTACGAGCAGTACTTC. Translation: CASLLRQGTPYEQYF.

This sequence joins TRBV7-9 and TRBJ2-5, with TRBD2 matching over 12 bases. The junction had 10 bases not matched to a gene; V was cut back by 3 bases and J by 2 bases. CDR3 size: 18 residues. Germline V CDR1 and CDR2: SEHNR, FQNEAQ (reference sequence). This CDR3 reads CASSFAKTSGGTQETQYF. DNA for the CDR3: TGTGCCAGCAGCTTCGCAAAGACTAGCGGGGGTACACAAGAGACCCAGTACTTC.

This clone occurred once. This chain links TRBV2 with TRBJ1-5; D is possibly TRBD1 (5 bases). V dropped 7 bases and J dropped 2 bases, with 15 bases sitting between them. CDR1 and CDR2 (germline): SNHLY, FYNNEI. This CDR3 comprises 15 residues. Written as DNA, the CDR3 is TGTGCCAGCAACTCGGAAGGGGAGGGCAATCAGCCCCAGCATTTT. Translating it yields CASNSEGEGNQPQHF.

The chain couples TRBV24-1 to TRBJ2-1, with 12 bases matching TRBD2. There are 16 residues in the CDR3. Trimming removed 6 bases from V and 5 bases from J; junction bases left unmatched: 7. Germline V gene sequence: CDR1 KGHDR, CDR2 SFDVKD. The CDR3 region is CATSTSRLAGDNEQFF. The CDR3 bases are TGTGCCACCAGTACCTCTAGACTAGCGGGGGACAATGAGCAGTTCTTC.

Concerning this clone itself: Other DNA sequences from this sample encode an identical CDR3 as well. The chain has TRBV5-1 and TRBJ2-1; D not resolved. Trimming shortened V by 0 bases and J by 4 bases, and 11 bases separated the two germline ends. Germline V gene sequence: CDR1 SGHRS, CDR2 YFSETQ. CDR3 size: 15 residues. The CDR3 DNA reads TGCGCCAGCAGCTTGGTGGCAGGCCGATACAATGAGCAGTTCTTC. Amino acid sequence: CASSLVAGRYNEQFF.

The chain recombines TRBV5-4 with TRBJ2-5, with 10 bases identical to TRBD1. The germline gives CDR1 SGHNT, CDR2 YYREEE (reference sequence). After removal of 3 bases from V and 5 bases from J, the junction contained 4 bases not matched to a gene. The CDR3 spans 14 residues. The CDR3 reads CASSSDRGSETQYF. In DNA form, the CDR3 reads TGTGCCAGCAGCTCGGACAGGGGGTCTGAGACCCAGTACTTC.

The V call is TRBV10-3, the J call TRBJ1-1; D uncertain. CDR1 is ENHRY and CDR2 is SYGVKD in the germline V gene. V lost 11 bases and J lost 0, with 22 bases in between. The CDR3 sequence is 16 residues long. CDR3 DNA: TGTGCCGCCCGGGAGGGCGGGATCCATTTGAACACTGAAGCTTTCTTT. It encodes CAAREGGIHLNTEAFF.

The chain has TRBV4-1 and TRBJ2-7, with TRBD1 identical over 7 bases. This CDR3 comprises 14 residues. Per germline, CDR1 MGHRA and CDR2 YSYEKL. V was clipped by 4 bases and J by 3 bases; unmatched bases: 6. CDR3 in amino acids: CASSRVDRDYEQYF. CDR3 sequence (DNA): TGCGCCAGCAGCCGAGTAGACAGGGACTACGAGCAGTACTTC.

The V and J genes are TRBV19 and TRBJ2-7; 11 bases are shared with TRBD1. The CDR3 runs to 16 residues. From germline, CDR1 is LNHDA and CDR2 SQIVND (reference sequence). Trimming took 5 bases from V and 0 from J; bases not matched to a gene: 6. CDR3 protein: CASSSHGTGGSYEQYF. The DNA of the CDR3 is TGTGCCAGTAGTTCTCACGGGACAGGGGGCTCCTACGAGCAGTACTTC.

The chain uses TRBV6-5 and TRBJ2-1, with 8 positions matching TRBD2. From germline, CDR1 is MNHEY and CDR2 SVGAGI. This CDR3 has 15 residues. The J segment lost 2 bases and the V segment lost 2 bases, leaving 2 bases of the junction unmatched. As DNA, the CDR3 is TGTGCCAGCAGTTACGACGGGGGGGCCTACAATGAGCAGTTCTTC. This translates into CASSYDGGAYNEQFF.

The chain couples TRBV9 to TRBJ2-1; unclear D gene. The CDR3 runs 15 residues. The V and J ends lost 0 bases and 8 bases respectively, with 15 bases between them. Germline V CDR1 and CDR2: SGDLS, YYNGEE. CDR3 DNA: TGTGCCAGCAGCGTAGGTGTCTCAGCGACGGATGAGCAGTTCTTC. Translated, it gives CASSVGVSATDEQFF.

The chain uses TRBV23-1 and TRBJ2-7, with 11 bases aligning to TRBD1. TRBV23-1 falls under the ORF class, with uncertain function. Trimming at V came to 7 bases and at J to 1 base, leaving 3 bases not matched to a gene. This CDR3 has 14 amino acids. The CDR3 loop reads CASTGQGGSYEQYF. Here the CDR3 DNA reads TGCGCCAGCACGGGACAGGGGGGTTCCTACGAGCAGTACTTC.

The chain links TRBV3-1 (or the pseudogene TRBV3-2) to TRBJ2-1; D possibly corresponds to TRBD1 (6 bases). Germline CDR1 and CDR2: LGHDT and YNNKEL (reference sequence). This CDR3 spans 15 amino acids. With 5 bases removed from V and 3 bases from J, the gap between germline ends came to 14 bases. The CDR3 region is CASSVRDTYYNEQFF. The DNA of the CDR3 is TGTGCCAGCAGCGTCCGGGACACGTACTACAATGAGCAGTTCTTC.

This chain links TRBV4-1 with TRBJ1-6, with D maybe TRBD1 (6 bases). Germline values: CDR1 MGHRA, CDR2 YSYEKL. There are 17 residues in the CDR3. Trimming left V 0 bases short and J 5 bases short, with 14 bases between. DNA for the CDR3: TGCGCCAGCAGCCAAGAAAGCAAGTGGACAGATAATTCACCCCTCCACTTT. Protein sequence: CASSQESKWTDNSPLHF.

V gene TRBV20-1 combines with J gene TRBJ1-2; D call uncertain. The CDR3 consists of 10 residues. Trimming removed 5 bases from V and 8 bases from J, with 9 bases in between. Germline CDR1 is DFQATT and CDR2 is SNEGSKA (reference sequence). CDR3 region: CSARDLGYTF. The CDR3 DNA is TGCAGTGCTCGGGATTTGGGCTACACCTTC.